The 31 T cell receptor beta chains given below trace back to one sample, sequenced in a study of cytomegalovirus exposure and HLA in healthy donors. The PCR contained 60 Vbeta and 13 Jbeta primers. This table comes from immunoSEQ multiplex PCR, and its TCRdb copy is limited to in-frame clones, with some not included. Seen here are around 130,000 clones, about 78% observed once, and the top ten hold less than 3.5%. Sequencing was done on a sample of PBMCs. The receptors were sampled from a human donor in good health.

The V and J genes are TRBV19 and TRBJ2-2; 7 nucleotides match TRBD1. Germline-derived CDR1 and CDR2 are LNHDA and SQIVND (reference sequence). V lost 5 bases, J lost 5 bases, and 11 bases stayed unmatched. This CDR3 contains 16 residues. The CDR3 loop is CASSYRGGRVTGELFF. For the CDR3, the DNA is TGTGCCAGTAGTTACCGAGGGGGCAGGGTGACCGGGGAGCTGTTTTTT.

The chain couples TRBV30 to TRBJ2-4, with 8 bases matching TRBD1. The germline gives CDR1 GTSNPN, CDR2 SVGIG (reference sequence). This CDR3 region has 14 residues. V trimming: 1 base; J trimming: 4 bases; junction bases outside the gene matches: 3. In DNA, the CDR3 is TGTGCCTGGAGTGGACAGGGGTTGAAAAACATTCAGTACTTC. It encodes CAWSGQGLKNIQYF.

This clone appeared a few times. The V gene is TRBV30, the J gene TRBJ1-4; unclear D gene. Germline V gene lookup returns CDR1 GTSNPN and CDR2 SVGIG (reference sequence). Trimming removed 3 bases from V and 7 bases from J, with 12 bases in between. This CDR3 has 13 residues. CDR3 sequence reads: CAWSRTGGEKLFF. CDR3 coding DNA: TGTGCCTGGAGCAGGACGGGAGGTGAAAAACTGTTTTTT.

The chain recombines TRBV27 with TRBJ1-1; perhaps TRBD1 as D (5 bases). The germline V gene has CDR1 MNHEY and CDR2 SMNVEV (reference sequence). V lost 2 bases, J lost 4 bases, and 11 bases lay in between. CDR3 length: 14 residues. The CDR3 bases are TGTGCCAGCAGTTTAGGGGGGTTGGGCACTGAAGCTTTCTTT. This codes for CASSLGGLGTEAFF.

The chain's CDR3 is CASSESRRGGYTF. CDR3 in DNA: TGTGCCAGCAGTGAAAGTAGGAGGGGTGGCTACACCTTC. V gene TRBV6-1 combines with J gene TRBJ1-2; D might be TRBD1 (5 bases). This CDR3 is 13 amino acids long. Looked up from germline, CDR1 is MNHNS and CDR2 is SASEGT. Trimming removed 2 bases from V and 7 bases from J, with 11 bases in between.

Points on this clone: An end of the junction differs from the germline gene, which may be a read error. The gene calls are TRBV7-9 and TRBJ1-2; possible D gene TRBD1, 5 bases. Germline V gene sequence: CDR1 SEHNR, CDR2 FQNEAQ (reference sequence). The CDR3 spans 15 residues. CDR3 region: CSSSLVKGPGYGYTF. As DNA, the CDR3 is TGTTCCAGCAGCTTAGTAAAGGGGCCCGGCTATGGCTACACCTTC.

The chain has TRBV4-3 and TRBJ1-4; tentatively, D is TRBD1 (5 bases). V lost 0 bases and J lost 2, with 7 bases in between. Per the germline V gene, CDR1 is LGHNA and CDR2 is YSLEER. This CDR3 comprises 15 residues. The CDR3 sequence is CASSQDRVTNEKLFF. The CDR3, as DNA: TGCGCCAGCAGCCAAGACAGGGTGACTAATGAAAAACTGTTTTTT.

The chain uses TRBV7-6 and TRBJ2-2; the D is unclear. Germline V gene lookup returns CDR1 SGHVS and CDR2 FNYEAQ. Trimming shortened V by 3 bases and J by 3 bases, and 8 bases separated the two germline ends. The length of the CDR3 is 14 residues. This chain's CDR3 is CASSLPAHTGELFF. The CDR3 nucleotides read TGTGCCAGCAGCTTGCCAGCGCACACCGGGGAGCTGTTTTTT.

This clone was seen a handful of times. This rearrangement joins TRBV10-1 to TRBJ2-7; D perhaps matches TRBD1 (6 bases). The CDR3 runs 14 residues. Trimming shortened V by 6 bases and J by 2 bases, and 14 bases separated the two germline ends. The germline CDR1 and CDR2 sequences are WNHNN and SYGVQD (reference sequence). CDR3 bases: TGCGCCAGCAGAAGACAGGACGGAGCCTACGAGCAGTACTTC. It yields the protein CASRRQDGAYEQYF.

The V gene is TRBV5-1, the J gene TRBJ2-2; D is possibly TRBD1 (6 bases). The CDR3 is 16 amino acids. V was shortened by 1 base and J by 1 base, with 11 bases between the two germline ends. CDR1 SGHRS and CDR2 YFSETQ come from the germline V gene. The CDR3 here is CASSLLGARNTGELFF. Here the CDR3 DNA reads TGCGCCAGCAGCTTGCTGGGGGCCAGGAACACCGGGGAGCTGTTTTTT.

This clone was seen a few times. The genes are TRBV6-6 and TRBJ2-7; TRBD2 matches at 8 bases. The J segment lost 2 bases and the V segment lost 6 bases, leaving 12 bases of the junction unmatched. CDR3 length: 16 amino acids. Germline CDR1 reads MNHNY; CDR2 reads SVGAGI (reference sequence). CDR3 loop: CASSGYSSGGAYEQYF. DNA of the CDR3: TGTGCCAGCAGCGGCTACTCGAGCGGGGGTGCCTACGAGCAGTACTTC.

The chain has TRBV9 and TRBJ2-3; D perhaps matches TRBD2 (6 bases). Germline-derived CDR1 and CDR2 are SGDLS and YYNGEE. This CDR3 contains 13 residues. V lost 7 bases and J 1 base, leaving 10 bases between the germline ends. The CDR3 DNA sequence: TGTGCCAGCGGAGGGGTTCGCACAGATACGCAGTATTTT. Translated, it gives CASGGVRTDTQYF.

This clone has more than one count but fewer than ten. The chain links TRBV9 to TRBJ2-2; 11 bases line up with TRBD2. The CDR3 is 16 amino acids. Germline loops: CDR1 SGDLS, CDR2 YYNGEE. V lost 4 bases and J lost 3; bases outside the gene matches: 5. For the CDR3, the DNA is TGTGCCAGCAGCCCAACTAGCGGGAGTGACACCGGGGAGCTGTTTTTT. Translating it yields CASSPTSGSDTGELFF.

The chain carries TRBV15 and TRBJ2-7; D unclear. Germline-derived CDR1 and CDR2 are LNHNV and YYDKDF (reference sequence). There are 12 residues in the CDR3. Deletions cut 4 bases from V and 6 bases from J, with 10 bases between. The CDR3 sequence is CATSTPRGEQYF. CDR3 sequence (DNA): TGTGCCACCAGCACCCCCCGAGGCGAGCAGTACTTC.

This clone was picked up a small number of times. The chain recombines TRBV6-1 with TRBJ2-5, with D unclear. The CDR3 is 15 amino acids. Germline lookup yields CDR1 MNHNS and CDR2 SASEGT. V lost 1 base and J 4 bases, leaving 13 bases between the germline ends. Here the CDR3 reads CASSEDPTSRETQYF. CDR3 bases: TGTGCCAGCAGTGAAGACCCTACGTCGAGAGAGACCCAGTACTTC.

This chain joins TRBV7-9 and TRBJ1-2; 7 bases are a match to TRBD1. Germline assignment: CDR1 SEHNR and CDR2 FQNEAQ (reference sequence). The V and J ends lost 1 base and 6 bases, in that order; junction bases with no gene match: 8. There are 15 residues in the CDR3. The CDR3 DNA reads TGTGCCAGCAGCTTAGAGACAGGGAGGCACAATGGCTACACCTTC. Translating it yields CASSLETGRHNGYTF.

V is TRBV7-2 and J is TRBJ1-2; 8 nucleotides line up with TRBD1. Trimming at V came to 5 bases and at J to 5 bases, leaving 7 bases not matched to a gene. This CDR3 has 14 amino acids. Germline values: CDR1 SGHTA, CDR2 FQGNSA. The CDR3 nucleotides are TGTGCCAGCAGCCCAACAGGGGGTAAATATGGCTACACCTTC. It is translated as CASSPTGGKYGYTF.

The CDR3 loop is CASSASTGVGASQYF. CDR3 nucleotide sequence: TGCGCCAGCAGCGCTTCGACAGGGGTAGGGGCGTCCCAGTACTTC. The chain is built from TRBV5-1 and TRBJ2-5; 8 positions match TRBD1. CDR3 size: 15 residues. Germline V gene data show CDR1 as SGHRS and CDR2 as YFSETQ. V trimming: 4 bases; J trimming: 9 bases; junction bases outside the gene matches: 14.

The V and J genes are TRBV5-4 and TRBJ1-6; TRBD1 is a possible D gene (6 bases). CDR1 and CDR2 (germline): SGHNT, YYREEE (reference sequence). V lost 1 base and J lost 9, with 17 bases in between. The CDR3 spans 16 residues. As DNA, the CDR3 is TGTGCCAGCAGCTTGACCAGGGGCGCAGGCTTTTCACCCCTCCACTTT. It codes for CASSLTRGAGFSPLHF.

The chain employs TRBV9 and TRBJ1-1; unclear D gene. The CDR3 sequence is 14 residues long. Looked up from germline, CDR1 is SGDLS and CDR2 is YYNGEE. Trimming stripped 2 bases from V and 4 bases from J, with 12 bases between. Written as DNA, the CDR3 is TGTGCCAGCAGCGTGTGGGAGTACGGCACTGAAGCTTTCTTT. Protein sequence: CASSVWEYGTEAFF.

This chain uses TRBV7-2 with TRBJ2-7, with TRBD2 matching over 9 bases. The ends lost 1 base at V and 2 bases at J; junction bases unmatched: 9. This CDR3 has 17 amino acids. The germline V gene encodes CDR1 SGHTA and CDR2 FQGNSA. CDR3 sequence (DNA): TGTGCCAGCAGCTTAGATTCTGCGGGGGGGCATACCTACGAGCAGTACTTC. Protein product: CASSLDSAGGHTYEQYF.

The gene calls are TRBV18 and TRBJ2-7, with 9 bases fitting TRBD2. This CDR3 spans 21 amino acids. Germline assignment: CDR1 KGHSH and CDR2 LQKENI. V shed 2 bases, J shed 4 bases, and the junction held 24 bases outside the gene matches. The CDR3 DNA reads as TGTGCCAGCTCACCATTTGACGGATCCGTCCGTAGCGGGAGTGGGTGGTACGAGCAGTACTTC. Protein sequence: CASSPFDGSVRSGSGWYEQYF.

The chain is built from TRBV5-1 and TRBJ1-2; D perhaps matches TRBD1 (6 bases). The germline V and J ends were trimmed by 0 bases and 8 bases, with 17 bases remaining between them. The CDR3 extends over 15 amino acids. Germline values: CDR1 SGHRS, CDR2 YFSETQ. The CDR3 DNA follows: TGCGCCAGCAGCTTGGCCGGGACACCAGATGGGGGCTACACCTTC. This gives the protein CASSLAGTPDGGYTF.

This rearrangement joins TRBV25-1 to TRBJ2-5, with D maybe TRBD1 (5 bases). Germline lookup yields CDR1 MGHDK and CDR2 SYGVNS. V was cut by 4 bases and J by 2 bases, with 17 bases left in between. The CDR3 is 16 residues long. For the CDR3, the DNA is TGTGCCAGCAGTGCTGTGTCAGGGTGGGATCAAGAGACCCAGTACTTC. Translation gives CASSAVSGWDQETQYF.

This sequence joins TRBV2 and TRBJ2-7; a weak D match, TRBD1 (6 bases). Trimming removed 6 bases at V and 4 bases at J, with 10 bases between. Germline CDR1 SNHLY, CDR2 FYNNEI. The CDR3 totals 12 residues. As DNA, the CDR3 is TGTGCCAGCAGGATTGGACAGTACGAGCAGTACTTC. This sequence encodes CASRIGQYEQYF.

On this clone: At one end the junction does not follow the germline gene, possibly because of a read error. The chain uses TRBV7-9 and TRBJ1-2; possible D gene TRBD1, 5 bases. Germline lookup yields CDR1 SEHNR and CDR2 FQNEAQ (reference sequence). The CDR3 covers 17 residues. The CDR3: CSSSLGALSRGYYGYTF. The CDR3 region has the DNA TGTTCCAGCAGCTTGGGTGCTTTGAGCCGGGGGTACTATGGCTACACCTTC.

V gene TRBV19 combines with J gene TRBJ2-1, with a possible D match to TRBD2 (6 bases). Germline lookup yields CDR1 LNHDA and CDR2 SQIVND (reference sequence). The CDR3 length is 15 residues. Deletions cut 7 bases from V and 0 bases from J, with 13 bases between. CDR3: CASTDGTPSYNEQFF. The CDR3 DNA is TGTGCCAGTACTGACGGGACTCCCTCCTACAATGAGCAGTTCTTC.

J is TRBJ1-2 and V is TRBV4-1; no clear D. Germline assignment: CDR1 MGHRA and CDR2 YSYEKL. The CDR3 loop spans 15 amino acids. V lost 0 bases and J lost 4, with 12 bases in between. Here the CDR3 DNA reads TGCGCCAGCAGCCAAGATGTTGAGCGGAGCTATGGCTACACCTTC. As protein: CASSQDVERSYGYTF.

The sample holds a few counts of this clone. The V gene is TRBV27, the J gene TRBJ1-6, with TRBD1 as a possible D gene (5 bases). CDR3 length equals 12 residues. With 5 bases removed from V and 8 bases from J, the gap between germline ends came to 7 bases. Germline CDR1 is MNHEY and CDR2 is SMNVEV (reference sequence). The CDR3 DNA reads as TGTGCCAGCAGTCAGGGTTATTCACCCCTCCACTTT. Its protein product is CASSQGYSPLHF.

CDR3 in amino acids: CASSGGGPYRNTIYF. The DNA for the CDR3 is TGTGCCAGCAGCGGGGGCGGGCCGTATAGAAACACCATATATTTT. The chain uses TRBV5-4 and TRBJ1-3; TRBD1 is a possible D gene (6 bases). Germline CDR1 is SGHNT and CDR2 is YYREEE (reference sequence). This CDR3 is 15 amino acids long. V was shortened by 4 bases and J by 5 bases, with 16 bases between the two germline ends.

This clone was recorded once. The rearrangement joins TRBV7-2 to TRBJ2-7, with D perhaps matching TRBD2 (6 bases). V lost 5 bases and J lost 3, with 17 bases in between. This CDR3 comprises 15 residues. CDR1 SGHTA and CDR2 FQGNSA come from the germline V gene. CDR3: CASSVSGTGYYEQYF. Here the CDR3 DNA reads TGTGCCAGCAGCGTCTCCGGGACTGGGTACTACGAGCAGTACTTC.